The 13 T cell receptor beta chains in this list originate from one sample, sequenced in a study of T cell changes during pregnancy in multiple sclerosis. This table comes from immunoSEQ multiplex PCR, and its TCRdb copy is limited to in-frame clones, with some not included. There are 30,000 to 45,000 clones in the sample; 80% to 95% occur only once, and 1.2% lies in the top ten. The material sequenced was PBMCs (not recorded whether the cells were cultured). These receptors all stem from a female donor with multiple sclerosis, enrolled in a pregnancy study.

This rearrangement joins TRBV4-3 to TRBJ2-1; 15 bases line up with TRBD2. Germline CDR1 and CDR2: LGHNA and YSLEER. The J segment lost 7 bases and the V segment lost 0 bases, leaving 7 bases of the junction unmatched. The CDR3 sequence is 18 residues long. CDR3 sequence reads: CASSQDGLAGGQGNEQFF. The CDR3 DNA follows: TGCGCCAGCAGCCAAGACGGACTAGCGGGAGGGCAGGGGAATGAGCAGTTCTTC.

This chain connects TRBV6-5 to TRBJ1-1, with D maybe TRBD1 (5 bases). V was shortened by 5 bases and J by 0 bases, with 10 bases between the two germline ends. Germline assignment: CDR1 MNHEY and CDR2 SVGAGI. The CDR3 is 14 residues long. CDR3 nucleotides: TGTGCCAGCAGTCGACAGCCCTTGAACACTGAAGCTTTCTTT. Encoded protein: CASSRQPLNTEAFF.

This clone was recorded only once. The chain employs TRBV7-9 and TRBJ2-6; D possibly uses TRBD1 or TRBD2 (5 bases each). Germline V gene data show CDR1 as SEHNR and CDR2 as FQNEAQ (reference sequence). This CDR3 has 16 amino acids. The V end lost 3 bases, the J end lost 4 bases, and 13 bases lay between the germline ends. CDR3 DNA: TGTGCCAGCAGCTTGGGGACCCAGGGAGGGGCCAACGTCCTGACTTTC. Translation: CASSLGTQGGANVLTF.

This clone came up a few times. The chain combines TRBV5-1 with TRBJ2-5; the D gene is possibly TRBD1 (6 bases). Germline lookup yields CDR1 SGHRS and CDR2 YFSETQ. The length of the CDR3 is 15 residues. V was clipped by 6 bases and J by 4 bases, with 19 bases between them. CDR3 sequence: CASMIRGFYGETQYF. DNA of the CDR3: TGCGCCAGCATGATCAGGGGTTTTTACGGAGAGACCCAGTACTTC.

J is TRBJ2-4 and V is TRBV4-3; D possibly corresponds to TRBD2 (5 bases). Germline V CDR1 and CDR2: LGHNA, YSLEER. V lost 0 bases and J lost 3, with 15 bases in between. This CDR3 has 17 amino acids. Written as DNA, the CDR3 is TGCGCCAGCAGCCAAGATAATTACGGGATGGGCAAAAACATTCAGTACTTC. As protein: CASSQDNYGMGKNIQYF.

This chain joins TRBV6-5 and TRBJ2-1; no firm D call. Looked up from germline, CDR1 is MNHEY and CDR2 is SVGAGI. This CDR3 has 15 residues. V lost 8 bases, J lost 6 bases, and 20 bases lay in between. The chain's CDR3 is CASQKNMDVPNEQFF. The CDR3 DNA reads TGTGCCAGCCAGAAGAACATGGACGTCCCCAATGAGCAGTTCTTC.

The genes are TRBV6-1 and TRBJ2-6; D call uncertain. The CDR3 length is 19 residues. V was clipped by 2 bases and J by 2 bases, with 19 bases between them. Germline-derived CDR1 and CDR2 are MNHNS and SASEGT. CDR3 sequence: CASSEWFRDRAAGANVLTF. The CDR3 region has the DNA TGTGCCAGCAGTGAATGGTTTAGGGATAGGGCGGCTGGGGCCAACGTCCTGACTTTC.

The V call is TRBV5-4, the J call TRBJ2-2; D remains ambiguous. Germline assignment: CDR1 SGHNT and CDR2 YYREEE (reference sequence). The CDR3 has 15 residues. Trimming took 4 bases from V and 3 from J, leaving 13 bases between them. CDR3 DNA sequence: TGTGCCAGCAGCCACTACCCCTGGGACACCGGGGAGCTGTTTTTT. Protein: CASSHYPWDTGELFF.

The gene calls are TRBV9 and TRBJ2-1; D perhaps matches TRBD2 (6 bases). The CDR3 sequence is 14 residues long. Germline V lookup: CDR1 SGDLS, CDR2 YYNGEE. Trimming cost V 4 bases and J 2 bases, with 10 bases left between them. CDR3 in DNA: TGTGCCAGCAGCCCAGGAGGGACCTACAATGAGCAGTTCTTC. This gives the protein CASSPGGTYNEQFF.

Comments on this clone: The same CDR3 can be traced to other DNA sequences in this sample. The rearrangement links TRBV25-1 to TRBJ1-2, with D uncertain. The CDR3 sequence is 13 residues long. The germline V gene has CDR1 MGHDK and CDR2 SYGVNS. V was clipped by 2 bases and J by 5 bases, with 9 bases between them. The CDR3 region has the DNA TGTGCCAGCAGTGAAGGAGGGTTGTATGGCTACACCTTC. Encoded protein: CASSEGGLYGYTF.

The chain has TRBV27 and TRBJ2-4; D unclear. From germline, CDR1 is MNHEY and CDR2 SMNVEV (reference sequence). CDR3 length: 14 amino acids. V was pared by 2 bases and J by 10 bases, with 15 bases between. Here the CDR3 DNA reads TGTGCCAGCAGTTTAAGTCCGGCGTCGGAGATTCAGTACTTC. This codes for CASSLSPASEIQYF.

The V gene is TRBV14, the J gene TRBJ1-4, with TRBD1 as a possible D gene (6 bases). In germline, CDR1 is SGHDN, CDR2 FVKESK. The V gene lost 0 bases and the J gene lost 5 bases, with 13 bases spanning the gap. The CDR3 loop spans 16 amino acids. Written as DNA, the CDR3 is TGTGCCAGCAGCCAAGATCTCGGACAGATAAATGAAAAACTGTTTTTT. The encoded protein is CASSQDLGQINEKLFF.

The chain employs TRBV19 and TRBJ2-1; TRBD1 might be the D (6 bases). This CDR3 comprises 11 residues. Trimming removed 8 bases from V and 8 bases from J, with 10 bases in between. Germline V CDR1 and CDR2: LNHDA, SQIVND (reference sequence). The CDR3 here is CASSQGYEQFF. The CDR3 nucleotides read TGTGCCAGTTCACAGGGTTATGAGCAGTTCTTC.